This T cell receptor (beta chain) was sequenced during a study of T cell changes during pregnancy in multiple sclerosis. Profiled with immunoSEQ multiplex PCR; TCRdb holds only in-frame clones, not every one. The sample includes around 78,000 clones, roughly 93% of them seen just once. The source is a female donor with multiple sclerosis, enrolled in a pregnancy study. The source material was peripheral blood, sampled in the second trimester of pregnancy.

The CDR3, as DNA: TGTGCCAGCAGGGGACTAGCGGGGGGGCCAGATACGCAGTATTTT. Amino acid sequence: CASRGLAGGPDTQYF. This chain links TRBV6-1 with TRBJ2-3; the match to TRBD2 covers 16 bases. Germline V CDR1 and CDR2: MNHNS, SASEGT. Germline trimming cut 6 bases from V and 4 bases from J; bases unmatched to any gene: 1. This CDR3 spans 15 amino acids.